This T cell receptor beta chain was identified in a study of T cells in Graves' hyperthyroidism and ophthalmopathy. The CDR3 contains 15 residues. Trimming shortened V by 1 base and J by 5 bases, and 15 bases separated the two germline ends. Researchers amplified the TCR beta CDR3 regions from RNA transcripts. A first-round RT-PCR of the TCR CDR3 used the HTBI primer set. TCRdb re-called the multiplex PCR reads with MiXCR, one entry per CDR3 protein. The table includes hundreds of thousands of distinct CDR3 sequences, around a quarter detected once. The sequence was obtained from a middle-aged man with Graves' hyperthyroidism that later progressed to Graves' ophthalmopathy. This chain joins TRBV12-3 or TRBV12-4 and TRBJ2-7, with D possibly being TRBD2 (6 bases). What was sequenced was blood. CDR3 in DNA: TGTGCCAGCAGTTTAGGCGGGACCAGGGCCCACGAGCAGTACTTC. It translates to CASSLGGTRAHEQYF.